Presented here are 19 T cell receptor beta chains from one specimen sequenced in a study of blood T cell repertoires in COVID-19. Repertoires were generated with immunoSEQ multiplex PCR, while TCRdb's copy carries only in-frame clones and drops some. The table shows 200,000 to 300,000 clones, with about 91% occurring only once. The sample consisted of peripheral blood. These receptors were taken from a person aged 18 to 29 with COVID-19, enrolled during active disease.

The CDR3 is CASSPLNRGGNTEAFF. The DNA of the CDR3 is TGTGCCAGCTCACCACTCAACAGGGGTGGGAACACTGAAGCTTTCTTT. V usage is TRBV18 and J usage is TRBJ1-1; 7 nucleotides agree with TRBD1. Looked up from germline, CDR1 is KGHSH and CDR2 is LQKENI. V gave up 1 base and J gave up 1 base; unmatched junction bases: 6. The CDR3 contains 16 residues.

In nucleotides, the CDR3 is TGTGCCAGCACCTGGACAGGGGAGGCCACTGAAGCTTTCTTT. This gives the protein CASTWTGEATEAFF. The chain combines TRBV2 with TRBJ1-1; 9 bases map to TRBD1. The CDR3 has 14 residues. Germline V gene sequence: CDR1 SNHLY, CDR2 FYNNEI. Germline trimming cut 7 bases from V and 4 bases from J; bases unmatched to any gene: 7. Drawing the rest from reference TRBV2 and TRBJ1-1, the complete variable domain is EPEVTQTPSHQVTQMGQEVILRCVPISNHLYFYWYRQILGQKVEFLVSFYNNEISEKSEIFDDQFSVERPDGSNFTLKIRSTKLEDSAMYFCASTWTGEATEAFFGQGTRLTVV.

The chain links TRBV5-4 to TRBJ1-2, with D unresolved. V dropped 7 bases and J dropped 7 bases, with 11 bases sitting between them. The V gene's germline CDR1 is SGHNT and CDR2 YYREEE (reference sequence). The CDR3 runs to 11 residues. The CDR3 DNA follows: TGTGCCAGCCCAGAGGGAGGTGGCTACACCTTC. Protein sequence: CASPEGGGYTF.

The chain employs TRBV28 and TRBJ1-2; the D gene is possibly TRBD1 (5 bases). Per germline, CDR1 MDHEN and CDR2 SYDVKM. V was trimmed by 2 bases and J by 4 bases, leaving 8 bases between them. CDR3 size: 13 residues. Here the CDR3 DNA reads TGTGCCAGCAGTTTACAGGGAGGCTATGGCTACACCTTC. Amino acid sequence: CASSLQGGYGYTF.

This sequence joins TRBV28 and TRBJ1-2; unclear D gene. The CDR3 spans 14 residues. Trimming pared 5 bases from V and 4 bases from J, leaving 14 bases between. The germline CDR1 and CDR2 sequences are MDHEN and SYDVKM. In DNA form, the CDR3 reads TGTGCCAGCAGTCCGGAGGGCCGGGTCTATGGCTACACCTTC. Protein: CASSPEGRVYGYTF.

The chain links TRBV29-1 to TRBJ2-3; 7 nucleotides line up with TRBD1. This CDR3 has 15 amino acids. V gave up 7 bases and J gave up 3 bases; unmatched junction bases: 13. Germline CDR1 and CDR2: SQVTM and ANQGSEA. CDR3 DNA sequence: TGCAGCGGCGTCCGGGACAGAGGCCTAACAGATACGCAGTATTTT. Amino acid sequence: CSGVRDRGLTDTQYF.

The V gene is TRBV25-1, the J gene TRBJ1-1; 8 bases are a match to TRBD1. V was clipped by 1 base and J by 5 bases; unmatched bases: 12. CDR3 length: 17 residues. The germline V gene has CDR1 MGHDK and CDR2 SYGVNS. The CDR3 nucleotides are TGTGCCAGCAGTGAATTATTCGGACAGGGTGTATCTACTGAAGCTTTCTTT. As protein: CASSELFGQGVSTEAFF.

V gene TRBV9 combines with J gene TRBJ2-3; 10 bases line up with TRBD2. J lost 0 bases, V lost 0 bases, and 4 bases had no gene match. The CDR3 is made up of 17 amino acids. Per germline, CDR1 SGDLS and CDR2 YYNGEE. The CDR3 loop is CASSVGTSGASTDTQYF. DNA for the CDR3: TGTGCCAGCAGCGTAGGAACTAGCGGGGCTAGCACAGATACGCAGTATTTT.

J is TRBJ2-7 and V is TRBV28; TRBD1 aligns across 10 bases. This CDR3 contains 15 residues. Germline V gives CDR1 MDHEN, CDR2 SYDVKM. The V segment lost 3 bases and the J segment 1 base; nucleotides outside the gene matches: 3. The DNA of the CDR3 is TGTGCCAGCAGTTTCCCGGACAGGGGGTCCTACGAGCAGTACTTC. Its translation is CASSFPDRGSYEQYF.

This chain joins TRBV28 and TRBJ2-1, with TRBD2 matching over 13 bases. The CDR3 has 14 residues. The V segment lost 7 bases and the J segment 10 bases; nucleotides outside the gene matches: 7. Germline values: CDR1 MDHEN, CDR2 SYDVKM. In DNA form, the CDR3 reads TGTGCCAGCAAACGGACTAGCGGGAGCACGGAGCAGTTCTTC. This sequence encodes CASKRTSGSTEQFF.

The V gene is TRBV23-1, the J gene TRBJ2-7; TRBD1 agrees at 7 bases. TRBV23-1 is recorded as an ORF, its role being uncertain. Trimming cost V 0 bases and J 7 bases; bases outside gene matches: 9. The CDR3 is 15 residues long. The CDR3 nucleotides read TGCGCCAGCAGTCAATCGCCCGACAGGGTCTGGGAGCAGTACTTC. Encoded protein: CASSQSPDRVWEQYF.

The V and J genes are TRBV29-1 and TRBJ2-5, with 12 bases that match TRBD2. The CDR3 runs 16 residues. Per the germline V gene, CDR1 is SQVTM and CDR2 is ANQGSEA. The J segment lost 5 bases and the V segment lost 2 bases, leaving 9 bases of the junction unmatched. The CDR3 here is CSVEKFPGTSGETQYF. As DNA, the CDR3 is TGCAGCGTTGAAAAATTTCCCGGGACTAGCGGGGAGACCCAGTACTTC.

As concerns this clone: A junction end diverges from the germline sequence, so it may reflect a read error. The chain joins TRBV27 to TRBJ2-4; 8 nucleotides match TRBD1. The CDR3 extends over 12 amino acids. Germline V gene data show CDR1 as MNHEY and CDR2 as SMNVEV (reference sequence). The CDR3 reads CDPDRGKNIQYF. CDR3 sequence (DNA): TGCGACCCTGACAGGGGTAAAAACATTCAGTACTTC.

The chain has TRBV6-5 and TRBJ1-1, with D unclear. The length of the CDR3 is 14 residues. V shed 0 bases and J shed 4 bases, with 9 bases lying between them. Germline V gene data show CDR1 as MNHEY and CDR2 as SVGAGI. The CDR3 sequence is CASSYSGVGTEAFF. For the CDR3, the DNA is TGTGCCAGCAGTTACTCGGGCGTCGGCACTGAAGCTTTCTTT.

This clone was seen just once. V usage is TRBV6-1 and J usage is TRBJ1-6; 7 bases align to TRBD1. The CDR3 loop spans 14 amino acids. In germline, CDR1 is MNHNS, CDR2 SASEGT. After removal of 1 base from V and 7 bases from J, the junction contained 1 base not matched to a gene. CDR3 nucleotide sequence: TGTGCCAGCAGTGAAGGGGACAGCAATTCACCCCTCCACTTT. It codes for CASSEGDSNSPLHF.

V usage is TRBV6-5 and J usage is TRBJ2-1, with D tentatively TRBD1 (6 bases). The length of the CDR3 is 15 residues. Trimming took off 10 bases at V and 0 bases at J, with 16 bases between the two ends. Germline V gives CDR1 MNHEY, CDR2 SVGAGI. CDR3 loop: CATGSGQYSYNEQFF. DNA for the CDR3: TGTGCCACTGGAAGTGGACAGTACTCCTACAATGAGCAGTTCTTC.

The chain employs TRBV19 and TRBJ1-5; 12 bases are shared with TRBD1. The CDR3 extends over 14 amino acids. Trimming took 6 bases from V and 6 from J; bases not matched to a gene: 3. Per the germline V gene, CDR1 is LNHDA and CDR2 is SQIVND (reference sequence). The CDR3 loop reads CASSGTGGVQPQHF. Here the CDR3 DNA reads TGTGCCAGTAGCGGGACAGGGGGCGTTCAGCCCCAGCATTTT. Full variable domain (rest looked up from reference TRBV19 and TRBJ1-5): DGGITQSPKYLFRKEGQNVTLSCEQNLNHDAMYWYRQDPGQGLRLIYYSQIVNDFQKGDIAEGYSVSREKKESFPLTVTSAQKNPTAFYLCASSGTGGVQPQHFGDGTRLSIL.

J is TRBJ2-1 and V is TRBV2, with 14 bases aligning to TRBD2. The CDR3 length is 17 residues. The V gene end was trimmed by 2 bases and the J gene end by 8 bases; junction bases not matched to a gene: 8. The germline V gene encodes CDR1 SNHLY and CDR2 FYNNEI. The CDR3 nucleotides read TGTGCCAGCAGTGAACTTGGGACTAGCGGGAGTAGGTATGAGCAGTTCTTC. This sequence encodes CASSELGTSGSRYEQFF. Looking up the rest from reference TRBV2 and TRBJ2-1 gives the full variable domain: EPEVTQTPSHQVTQMGQEVILRCVPISNHLYFYWYRQILGQKVEFLVSFYNNEISEKSEIFDDQFSVERPDGSNFTLKIRSTKLEDSAMYFCASSELGTSGSRYEQFFGPGTRLTVL.

The chain recombines TRBV4-1 with TRBJ2-1, with D possibly matching TRBD2 (5 bases). With 4 bases removed from V and 3 bases from J, the gap between germline ends came to 10 bases. The CDR3 runs 14 residues. Germline values: CDR1 MGHRA, CDR2 YSYEKL. CDR3 protein: CASSLSGSYNEQFF. In nucleotides, the CDR3 is TGCGCCAGCAGCCTGAGCGGCAGCTACAATGAGCAGTTCTTC.